These T cell receptor beta chains were read from a single sample in a study of T cell responses to AZD1222 COVID-19 vaccine. The protocol was immunoSEQ multiplex PCR, while the TCRdb copy is restricted to in-frame clones and leaves out a portion. This table holds roughly 100,000 clones, 88% found once. Specimen: peripheral blood, collected on day 0 of AZD1222 vaccination. These receptors originate from an adult in good health. Each CDR3 is given with its conserved first and last residue. Each record gives: clone size, J gene, D gene, V gene, CDR3 protein, CDR3 DNA. D genes are given only for firm matches. Where a row states a size, it is once, few, many or the class of an expanded clone; other rows omit it.

>-|TRBJ2-7|-|TRBV28
CASSITGRRGYEQYF
TGTGCCAGCAGCATAACAGGGAGGAGAGGGTACGAGCAGTACTTC
>-|TRBJ2-2|-|TRBV10-2
CASSEAGTNTGELFF
TGCGCCAGCAGTGAAGCAGGGACTAACACCGGGGAGCTGTTTTTT
>-|TRBJ1-3|-|TRBV27
CASREHGKGGNTIYF
TGTGCCAGCAGGGAACACGGGAAGGGAGGAAACACCATATATTTT
>-|TRBJ2-3|TRBD1|TRBV5-6
CASSSGTGAWRSTDTQYF
TGTGCCAGCAGCTCCGGGACAGGGGCGTGGCGGAGCACAGATACGCAGTATTTT
>-|TRBJ2-7|-|TRBV28
CASRWGLSSYEQYF
TGTGCCAGCAGATGGGGACTGAGCTCCTACGAGCAGTACTTC
>-|TRBJ2-2|TRBD1|TRBV2
CASRGQGVRTGELFF
TGTGCCAGCAGGGGACAGGGGGTGAGGACCGGGGAGCTGTTTTTT
>-|TRBJ1-1|-|TRBV7-9
CASSLLPEAFF
TGTGCCAGCAGCTTATTGCCAGAAGCTTTCTTT
>-|TRBJ1-1|TRBD1|TRBV28
CASSDRVGTEAFF
TGTGCCAGCAGCGACAGGGTGGGGACTGAAGCTTTCTTT
>-|TRBJ2-7|TRBD2|TRBV4-3
CASSPLGPSGVYEQYF
TGCGCCAGCAGCCCCCTAGGGCCTAGCGGGGTCTACGAGCAGTACTTC
>-|TRBJ1-4|-|TRBV2
CASSVRGREKLFF
TGTGCCAGCAGTGTCCGTGGCCGAGAAAAACTGTTTTTT
>-|TRBJ1-1|-|TRBV30
CATLRAGRLNTEAFF
TGTGCCACTCTCCGGGCGGGCAGACTTAACACTGAAGCTTTCTTT
>once|TRBJ2-7|-|TRBV10-2
CASGLRAGEQYF
TGCGCCAGCGGACTGCGGGCGGGCGAGCAGTACTTC
>-|TRBJ2-2|TRBD1|TRBV5-1
CASSSDPDRVNTGELFF
TGCGCCAGCAGCTCTGACCCCGACAGGGTGAACACCGGGGAGCTGTTTTTT
>-|TRBJ2-7|-|TRBV6-1
CASSDNRGYEQYF
TGTGCCAGCAGTGACAACAGAGGCTACGAGCAGTACTTC
>-|TRBJ1-1|-|TRBV6-2/TRBV6-3
CASSYAGFEAFF
TGTGCCAGCAGTTACGCGGGGTTTGAAGCTTTCTTT
>-|TRBJ2-5|-|TRBV3-1/TRBV3-2
CASSQDRATQYF
TGTGCCAGCAGCCAAGATCGAGCGACCCAGTACTTC